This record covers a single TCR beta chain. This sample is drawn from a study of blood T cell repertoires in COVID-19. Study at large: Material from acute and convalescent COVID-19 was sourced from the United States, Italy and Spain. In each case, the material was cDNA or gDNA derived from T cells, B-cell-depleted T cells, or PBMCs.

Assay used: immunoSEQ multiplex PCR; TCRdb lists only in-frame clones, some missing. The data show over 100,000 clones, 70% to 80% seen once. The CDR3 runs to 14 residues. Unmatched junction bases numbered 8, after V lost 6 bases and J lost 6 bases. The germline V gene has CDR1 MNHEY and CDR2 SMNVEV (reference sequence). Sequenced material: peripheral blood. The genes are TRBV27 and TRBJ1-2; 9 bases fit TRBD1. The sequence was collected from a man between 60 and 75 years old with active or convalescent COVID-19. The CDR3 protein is CASRGTGRGNGYTF. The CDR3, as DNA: TGTGCCAGCAGGGGGACAGGGAGGGGGAATGGCTACACCTTC.